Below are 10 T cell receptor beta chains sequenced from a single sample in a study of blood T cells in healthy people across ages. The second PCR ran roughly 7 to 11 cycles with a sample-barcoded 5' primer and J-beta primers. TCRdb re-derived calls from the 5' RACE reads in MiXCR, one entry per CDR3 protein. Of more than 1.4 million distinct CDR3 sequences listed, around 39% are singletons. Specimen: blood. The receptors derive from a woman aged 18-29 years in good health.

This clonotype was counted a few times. The CDR3 spells CASSQDKEIYGYTF. In DNA form, the CDR3 reads TGCGCCAGCAGCCAAGATAAAGAGATCTATGGCTACACCTTC. The chain recombines TRBV4-1 with TRBJ1-2; D is uncertain. The germline V gene encodes CDR1 MGHRA and CDR2 YSYEKL. This CDR3 has 14 residues. The germline V and J ends were trimmed by 0 bases and 4 bases, with 9 bases remaining between them.

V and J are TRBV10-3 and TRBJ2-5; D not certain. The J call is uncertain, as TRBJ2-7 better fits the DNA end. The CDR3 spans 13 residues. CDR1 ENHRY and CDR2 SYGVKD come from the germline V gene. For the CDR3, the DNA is TGTGCCATCAGCGAGGACGGAATCTACGAGCAGTACTTC. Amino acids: CAISEDGIYEQYF.

CDR3 in DNA: TGTGTCGCCAGACCCGGGACAGGGGGCAGTGAGCAGTTCTTC. As protein: CVARPGTGGSEQFF. The chain has TRBV10-3 and TRBJ2-1, with 12 bases identical to TRBD1. Germline V gene sequence: CDR1 ENHRY, CDR2 SYGVKD. The CDR3 runs 14 residues.

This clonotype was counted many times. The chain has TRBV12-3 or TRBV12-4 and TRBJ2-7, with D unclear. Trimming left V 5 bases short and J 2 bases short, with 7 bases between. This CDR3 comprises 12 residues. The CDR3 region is CASSRLTYEQYF. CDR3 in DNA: TGTGCCAGCAGTAGACTCACCTACGAGCAGTACTTC.

The CDR3 loop reads CASSQGPSGSISYEQYF. Here the CDR3 DNA reads TGCGCCAGCAGCCAAGGTCCTAGCGGGAGCATTTCCTACGAGCAGTACTTC. J is TRBJ2-7 and V is TRBV4-1, with 10 bases matching TRBD2. With V trimmed by 1 base and J by 1 base, 7 bases remained unmatched. Germline V gene sequence: CDR1 MGHRA, CDR2 YSYEKL. This CDR3 spans 17 amino acids.

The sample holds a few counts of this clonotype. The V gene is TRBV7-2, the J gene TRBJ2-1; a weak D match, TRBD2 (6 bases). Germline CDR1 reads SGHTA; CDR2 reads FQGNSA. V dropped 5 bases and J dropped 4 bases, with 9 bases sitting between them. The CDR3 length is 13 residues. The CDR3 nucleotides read TGTGCCAGCAGCCCCCGGGAGTACAATGAGCAGTTCTTC. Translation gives CASSPREYNEQFF.

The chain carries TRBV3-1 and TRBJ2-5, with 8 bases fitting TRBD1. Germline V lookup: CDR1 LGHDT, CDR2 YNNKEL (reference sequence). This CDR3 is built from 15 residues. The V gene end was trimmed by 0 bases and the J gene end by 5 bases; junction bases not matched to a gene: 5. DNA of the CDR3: TGTGCCAGCAGCCAAGATATCCGGACAGGGGAGACCCAGTACTTC. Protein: CASSQDIRTGETQYF.

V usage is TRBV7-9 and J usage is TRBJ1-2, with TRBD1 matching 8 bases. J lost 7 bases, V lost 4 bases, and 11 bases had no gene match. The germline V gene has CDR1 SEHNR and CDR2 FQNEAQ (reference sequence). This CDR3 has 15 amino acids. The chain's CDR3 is CASSWTGSAFGGYTF. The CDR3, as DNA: TGTGCCAGCAGCTGGACAGGGTCTGCTTTTGGTGGCTACACCTTC.

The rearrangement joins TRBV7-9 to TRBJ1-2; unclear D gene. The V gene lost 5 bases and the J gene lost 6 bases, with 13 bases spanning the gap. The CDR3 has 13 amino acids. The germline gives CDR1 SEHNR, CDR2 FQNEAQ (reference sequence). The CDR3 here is CASSIGGPDGYTF. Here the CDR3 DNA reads TGTGCCAGCAGCATCGGTGGTCCGGATGGCTACACCTTC.

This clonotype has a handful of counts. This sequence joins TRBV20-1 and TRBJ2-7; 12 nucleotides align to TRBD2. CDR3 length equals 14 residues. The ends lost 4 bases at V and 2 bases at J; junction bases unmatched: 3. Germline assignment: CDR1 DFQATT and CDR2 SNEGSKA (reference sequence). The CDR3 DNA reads TGCAGTGCTACTAGCGGGAGGGCCGCCTACGAGCAGTACTTC. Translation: CSATSGRAAYEQYF.